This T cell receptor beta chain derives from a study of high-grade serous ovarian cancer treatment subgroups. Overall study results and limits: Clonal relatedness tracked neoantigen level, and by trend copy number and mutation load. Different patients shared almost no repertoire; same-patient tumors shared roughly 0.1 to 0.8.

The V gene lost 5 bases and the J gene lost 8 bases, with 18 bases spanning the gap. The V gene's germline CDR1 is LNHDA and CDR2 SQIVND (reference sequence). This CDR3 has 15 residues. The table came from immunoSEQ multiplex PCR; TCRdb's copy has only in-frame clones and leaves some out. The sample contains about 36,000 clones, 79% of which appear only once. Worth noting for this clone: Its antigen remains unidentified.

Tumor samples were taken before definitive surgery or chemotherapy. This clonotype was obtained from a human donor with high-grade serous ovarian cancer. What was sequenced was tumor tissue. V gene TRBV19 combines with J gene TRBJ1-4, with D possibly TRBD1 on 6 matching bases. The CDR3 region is CASSGGPLSLEKLFF. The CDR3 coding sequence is TGTGCCAGTAGTGGGGGCCCGCTCTCTTTGGAAAAACTGTTTTTT. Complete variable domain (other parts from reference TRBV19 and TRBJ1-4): DGGITQSPKYLFRKEGQNVTLSCEQNLNHDAMYWYRQDPGQGLRLIYYSQIVNDFQKGDIAEGYSVSREKKESFPLTVTSAQKNPTAFYLCASSGGPLSLEKLFFGSGTQLSVL.